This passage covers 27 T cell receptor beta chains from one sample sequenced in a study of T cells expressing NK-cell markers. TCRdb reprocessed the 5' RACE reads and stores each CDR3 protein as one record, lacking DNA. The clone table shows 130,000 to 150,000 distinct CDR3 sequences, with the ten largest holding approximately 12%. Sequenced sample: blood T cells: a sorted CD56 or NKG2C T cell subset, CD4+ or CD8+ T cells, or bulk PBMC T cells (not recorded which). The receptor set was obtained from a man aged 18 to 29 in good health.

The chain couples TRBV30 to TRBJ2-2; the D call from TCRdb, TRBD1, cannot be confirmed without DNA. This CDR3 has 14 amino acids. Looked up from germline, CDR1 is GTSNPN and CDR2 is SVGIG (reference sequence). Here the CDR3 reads CAWSVVAGAGELFF.

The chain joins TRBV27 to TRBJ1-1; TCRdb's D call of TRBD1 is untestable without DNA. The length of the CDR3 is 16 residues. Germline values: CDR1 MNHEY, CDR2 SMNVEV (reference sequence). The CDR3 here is CASRLTGDYLNTEAFF.

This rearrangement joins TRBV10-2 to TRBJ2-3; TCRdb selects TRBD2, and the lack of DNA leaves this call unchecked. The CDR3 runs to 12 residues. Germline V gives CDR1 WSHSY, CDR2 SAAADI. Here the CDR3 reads CASSRGTSEQYF.

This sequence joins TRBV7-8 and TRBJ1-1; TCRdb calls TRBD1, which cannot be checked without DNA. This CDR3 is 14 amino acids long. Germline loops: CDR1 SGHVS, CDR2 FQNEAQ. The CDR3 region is CASSSTGRGTEAFF.

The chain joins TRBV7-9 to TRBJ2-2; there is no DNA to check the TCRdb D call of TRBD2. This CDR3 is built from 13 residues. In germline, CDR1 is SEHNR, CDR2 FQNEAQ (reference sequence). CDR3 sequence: CASGLEGGGELFF.

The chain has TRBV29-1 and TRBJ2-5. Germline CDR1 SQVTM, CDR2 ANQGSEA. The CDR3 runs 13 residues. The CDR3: CSVGAGIRETQYF.

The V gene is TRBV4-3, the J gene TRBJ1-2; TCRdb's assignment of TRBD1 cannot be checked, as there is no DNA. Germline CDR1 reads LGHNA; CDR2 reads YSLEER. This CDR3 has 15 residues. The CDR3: CASSQDTGTNYGYTF.

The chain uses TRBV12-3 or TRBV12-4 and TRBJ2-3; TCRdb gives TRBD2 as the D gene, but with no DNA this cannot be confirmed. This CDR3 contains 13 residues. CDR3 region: CASGLGSTDTQYF.

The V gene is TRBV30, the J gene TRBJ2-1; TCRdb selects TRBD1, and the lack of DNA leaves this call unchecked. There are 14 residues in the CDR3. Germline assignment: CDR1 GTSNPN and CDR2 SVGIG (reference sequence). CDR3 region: CASMRGAFYNEQFF.

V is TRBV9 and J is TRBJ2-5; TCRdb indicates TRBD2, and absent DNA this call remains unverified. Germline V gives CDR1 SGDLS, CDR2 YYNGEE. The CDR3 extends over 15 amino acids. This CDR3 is CASSVVPGRVETQYF.

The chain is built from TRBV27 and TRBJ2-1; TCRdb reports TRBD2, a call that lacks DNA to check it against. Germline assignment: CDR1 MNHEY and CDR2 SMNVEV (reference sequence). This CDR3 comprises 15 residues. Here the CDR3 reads CASSDLAGTSYEQFF.

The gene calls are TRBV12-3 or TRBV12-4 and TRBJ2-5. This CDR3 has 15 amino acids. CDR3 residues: CASSIAGRVWETQYF.

CDR3 loop: CSARDLDRDVNYGYTF. The J gene is TRBJ1-2, the V gene TRBV20-1; the TCRdb D gene call, TRBD1, has no DNA to confirm it. CDR1 and CDR2 (germline): DFQATT, SNEGSKA (reference sequence). The CDR3 spans 16 residues.

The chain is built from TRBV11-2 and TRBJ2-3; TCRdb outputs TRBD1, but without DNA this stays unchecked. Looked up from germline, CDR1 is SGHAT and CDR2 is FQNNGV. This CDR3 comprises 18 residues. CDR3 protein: CASSPTLSGQGITDTQYF.

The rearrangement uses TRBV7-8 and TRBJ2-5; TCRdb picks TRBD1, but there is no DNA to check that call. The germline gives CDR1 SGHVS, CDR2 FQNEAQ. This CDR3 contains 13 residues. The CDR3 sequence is CASSLRTGETQYF.

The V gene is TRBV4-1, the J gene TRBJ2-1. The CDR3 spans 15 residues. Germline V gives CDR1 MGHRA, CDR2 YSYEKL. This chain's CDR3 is CASSQDVGSYNEQFF.

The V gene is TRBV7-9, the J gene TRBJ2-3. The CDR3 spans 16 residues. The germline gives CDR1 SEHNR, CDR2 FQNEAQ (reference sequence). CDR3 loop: CASSYPVDFNTDTQYF.

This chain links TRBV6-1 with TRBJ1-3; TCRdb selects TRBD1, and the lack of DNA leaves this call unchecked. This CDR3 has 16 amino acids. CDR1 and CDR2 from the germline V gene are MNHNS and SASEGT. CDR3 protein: CASSGHRGLSGNTIYF.

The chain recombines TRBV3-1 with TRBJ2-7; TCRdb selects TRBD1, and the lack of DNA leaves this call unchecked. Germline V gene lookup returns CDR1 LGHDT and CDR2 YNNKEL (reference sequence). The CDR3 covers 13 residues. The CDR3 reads CASSQPTGIEQYF.

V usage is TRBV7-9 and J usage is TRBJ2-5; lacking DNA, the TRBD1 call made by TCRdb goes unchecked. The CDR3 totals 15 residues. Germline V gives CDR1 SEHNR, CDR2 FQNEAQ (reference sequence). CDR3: CASSGRDRGPETQYF.

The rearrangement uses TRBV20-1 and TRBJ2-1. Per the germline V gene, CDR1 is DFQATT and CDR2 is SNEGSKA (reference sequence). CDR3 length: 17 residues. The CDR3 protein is CSAREWSQLASYNEQFF.

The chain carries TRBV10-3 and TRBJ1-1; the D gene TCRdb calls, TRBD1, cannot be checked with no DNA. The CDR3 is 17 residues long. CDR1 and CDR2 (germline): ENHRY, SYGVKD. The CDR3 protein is CAISEVGQGAMNTEAFF.

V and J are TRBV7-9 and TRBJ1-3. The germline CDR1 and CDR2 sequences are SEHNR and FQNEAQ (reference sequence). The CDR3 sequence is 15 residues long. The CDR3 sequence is CASSESEPIGNTIYF. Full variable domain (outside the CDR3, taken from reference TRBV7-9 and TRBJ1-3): DTGVSQNPRHKITKRGQNVTFRCDPISEHNRLYWYRQTLGQGPEFLTYFQNEAQLEKSRLLSDRFSAERPKGSFSTLEIQRTEQGDSAMYLCASSESEPIGNTIYFGEGSWLTVV.

The CDR3: CASRSTSGSVVNEQFF. The chain couples TRBV6-5 to TRBJ2-1; TCRdb's D gene call, TRBD2, goes unchecked for lack of DNA. Germline V gives CDR1 MNHEY, CDR2 SVGAGI. The CDR3 length is 16 residues.

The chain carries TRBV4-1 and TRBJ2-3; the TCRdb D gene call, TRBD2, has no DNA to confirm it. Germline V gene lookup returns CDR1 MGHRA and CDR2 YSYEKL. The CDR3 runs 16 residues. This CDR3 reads CASRWGAGGDTDTQYF.

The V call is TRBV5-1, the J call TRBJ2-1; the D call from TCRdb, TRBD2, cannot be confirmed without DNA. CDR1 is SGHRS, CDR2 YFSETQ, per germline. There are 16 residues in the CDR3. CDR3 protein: CASSLKLAGVANEQFF.

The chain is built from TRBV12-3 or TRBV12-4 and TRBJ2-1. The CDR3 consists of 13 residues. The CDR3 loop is CASSLYTYNEQFF.